The 31 T cell receptor beta chains below all came from one sample that was sequenced in a study of CD8 T cells in ankylosing spondylitis. Each CDR3 protein is one row after TCRdb ran MiXCR on the 5' RACE reads. The table shows about 27,000 distinct CDR3 sequences, with 7.9% occurring only once. The sequenced material came from blood. The source is a male donor with ankylosing spondylitis or in good health (not recorded which).

This clonotype has only a few counts. V is TRBV5-1 and J is TRBJ2-2; D is unresolved. The V end was cut by 7 bases, the J end by 0 bases, with 10 bases between. CDR3 length: 14 amino acids. Germline V lookup: CDR1 SGHRS, CDR2 YFSETQ. The CDR3 region has the DNA TGCGCCAGCGTAGGTAACCCGAACACCGGGGAGCTGTTTTTT. Its translation: CASVGNPNTGELFF.

This clonotype was found many times. The chain uses TRBV7-2 and TRBJ2-3; D is ambiguous. Trimming pared 8 bases from V and 6 bases from J, leaving 12 bases between. The germline V gene encodes CDR1 SGHTA and CDR2 FQGNSA. This CDR3 contains 12 residues. CDR3 region: CASRLLTDTQYF. Here the CDR3 DNA reads TGTGCCAGCCGGTTATTAACGGATACGCAGTATTTT. Drawing the rest from reference TRBV7-2 and TRBJ2-3, the complete variable domain is GAGVSQSPSNKVTEKGKDVELRCDPISGHTALYWYRQSLGQGLEFLIYFQGNSAPDKSGLPSDRFSAERTGGSVSTLTIQRTQQEDSAVYLCASRLLTDTQYFGPGTRLTVL.

A few counts support this clonotype. The chain carries TRBV7-9 and TRBJ2-5, with D unclear. The CDR3 has 14 residues. V lost 5 bases and J lost 1, with 11 bases in between. Germline V gene data show CDR1 as SEHNR and CDR2 as FQNEAQ (reference sequence). This chain's CDR3 is CASSKLERQETQYF. In DNA, the CDR3 is TGTGCCAGCAGCAAACTGGAACGCCAAGAGACCCAGTACTTC. Complete variable domain (other parts from reference TRBV7-9 and TRBJ2-5): DTGVSQNPRHKITKRGQNVTFRCDPISEHNRLYWYRQTLGQGPEFLTYFQNEAQLEKSRLLSDRFSAERPKGSFSTLEIQRTEQGDSAMYLCASSKLERQETQYFGPGTRLLVL.

This clonotype was detected a few times. This chain uses TRBV14 with TRBJ2-7; no clear D gene. Germline CDR1 reads SGHDN; CDR2 reads FVKESK. The CDR3 is 13 residues long. With 0 bases removed from V and 6 bases from J, the gap between germline ends came to 9 bases. The chain's CDR3 is CASSQDLGGEQYV. The CDR3 DNA reads TGTGCCAGCAGCCAAGATTTAGGTGGCGAGCAGTACGTC.

This clonotype was seen at least ten times. V usage is TRBV4-1 and J usage is TRBJ2-7; D is unclear. The CDR3 consists of 15 residues. From germline, CDR1 is MGHRA and CDR2 YSYEKL. With 0 bases removed from V and 0 bases from J, the gap between germline ends came to 9 bases. CDR3 bases: TGCGCCAGCAGCCAAGATCCCGGGCTCTCCTACGAGCAGTACTTC. Translation gives CASSQDPGLSYEQYF.

The chain is built from TRBV7-6 and TRBJ2-3, with 7 bases matching TRBD2. Germline V gene sequence: CDR1 SGHVS, CDR2 FNYEAQ. Trimming took 7 bases from V and 2 from J; bases not matched to a gene: 3. The CDR3 consists of 13 residues. The DNA of the CDR3 is TGTGCCAGCAAGCGGGAAAACACAGATACGCAGTATTTT. Encoded protein: CASKRENTDTQYF.

The rearrangement links TRBV7-9 to TRBJ2-2; D gene ambiguous. Germline V gene sequence: CDR1 SEHNR, CDR2 FQNEAQ (reference sequence). V was pared by 5 bases and J by 7 bases, with 8 bases between. The CDR3 sequence is 12 residues long. CDR3 in amino acids: CASSVSRGELFF. Written as DNA, the CDR3 is TGTGCCAGCAGCGTTAGCCGCGGGGAGCTGTTTTTT.

This clonotype has more than one count but fewer than ten. The chain couples TRBV20-1 to TRBJ1-5; 8 nucleotides line up with TRBD1. Trimming cost V 2 bases and J 7 bases; bases outside gene matches: 4. Germline-derived CDR1 and CDR2 are DFQATT and SNEGSKA (reference sequence). The CDR3 loop spans 13 amino acids. This chain's CDR3 is CSARTGGGQPQHF. In DNA, the CDR3 is TGCAGTGCTAGAACAGGGGGTGGACAGCCCCAGCATTTT.

This clonotype appeared a few times. The chain combines TRBV7-3 with TRBJ1-3, with TRBD1 matching 8 bases. CDR3 length: 13 amino acids. V was clipped by 5 bases and J by 4 bases; unmatched bases: 1. Per the germline V gene, CDR1 is SGHTA and CDR2 is FQGTGA. CDR3 nucleotides: TGTGCCAGCAGCCGGGACAGGGGAAACACCATATATTTT. Its translation: CASSRDRGNTIYF.

This clonotype was detected a few times. This chain links TRBV28 with TRBJ2-3; 7 bases fit TRBD2. The CDR3 length is 14 residues. Germline V gene data show CDR1 as MDHEN and CDR2 as SYDVKM. The V and J ends lost 2 bases and 4 bases, in that order; junction bases with no gene match: 3. The DNA for the CDR3 is TGTGCCAGCAGTTTAGGGGGGGAATCAGATACGCAGTATTTT. Translation: CASSLGGESDTQYF.

This chain joins TRBV7-9 and TRBJ1-1, with 8 bases lining up with TRBD1. The germline V gene encodes CDR1 SEHNR and CDR2 FQNEAQ (reference sequence). V lost 2 bases, J lost 5 bases, and 10 bases stayed unmatched. This CDR3 is built from 16 residues. CDR3 loop: CASSLSPGQGETEAFF. As DNA, the CDR3 is TGTGCCAGCAGCTTAAGCCCCGGACAGGGTGAAACTGAAGCTTTCTTT.

This clonotype was observed a handful of times. The V gene is TRBV9, the J gene TRBJ2-1; no definite D call. This CDR3 region has 11 residues. V shed 0 bases and J shed 8 bases, with 3 bases lying between them. CDR1 is SGDLS and CDR2 is YYNGEE in the germline V gene. CDR3 coding DNA: TGTGCCAGCAGCGTAGAGGATGAGCAGTTCTTC. This codes for CASSVEDEQFF.

This clonotype has more than one count but fewer than ten. V usage is TRBV19 and J usage is TRBJ1-5; D possibly corresponds to TRBD1 (5 bases). V was shortened by 3 bases and J by 4 bases, with 10 bases between the two germline ends. This CDR3 region has 14 residues. Germline assignment: CDR1 LNHDA and CDR2 SQIVND (reference sequence). The CDR3 region is CASSMGTWNQPQHF. As DNA, the CDR3 is TGTGCCAGTAGTATGGGGACGTGGAATCAGCCCCAGCATTTT.

This clonotype was picked up a small number of times. This chain uses TRBV5-5 with TRBJ2-3, with D perhaps matching TRBD1 or TRBD2 (6 bases each). CDR3 length: 15 residues. V shed 6 bases and J shed 0 bases, with 14 bases lying between them. Looked up from germline, CDR1 is SGHKS and CDR2 is YYEKEE (reference sequence). CDR3 loop: CASTFGGLSTDTQYF. As DNA, the CDR3 is TGTGCCAGCACCTTCGGGGGCCTAAGCACAGATACGCAGTATTTT.

This clonotype was seen repeatedly, ten times or more. This rearrangement joins TRBV20-1 to TRBJ2-1, with 11 bases lining up with TRBD2. The CDR3 covers 15 residues. Germline CDR1 is DFQATT and CDR2 is SNEGSKA (reference sequence). The junction had 6 bases not matched to a gene; V was cut back by 5 bases and J by 3 bases. The CDR3 loop reads CSAGGTSGNYNEQFF. The DNA of the CDR3 is TGCAGTGCTGGCGGGACTAGCGGAAACTACAATGAGCAGTTCTTC.

The chain is built from TRBV24-1 and TRBJ1-4; the match to TRBD1 covers 8 bases. The CDR3 length is 18 residues. The J segment lost 2 bases and the V segment lost 5 bases, leaving 12 bases of the junction unmatched. Looked up from germline, CDR1 is KGHDR and CDR2 is SFDVKD. The CDR3 loop is CATSVTQGARMTNEKLFF. The CDR3 nucleotides are TGTGCCACCAGTGTAACCCAGGGGGCGCGGATGACTAATGAAAAACTGTTTTTT.

This chain joins TRBV20-1 and TRBJ1-1, with D uncertain. This CDR3 contains 13 residues. V was clipped by 5 bases and J by 5 bases, with 15 bases between them. CDR1 is DFQATT and CDR2 is SNEGSKA in the germline V gene (reference sequence). The DNA for the CDR3 is TGCAGTGCTCGTCCTGGTGGTGTTACTGAAGCTTTCTTT. It yields the protein CSARPGGVTEAFF.

The CDR3 DNA reads as TGTGCCAGCAGTTTGCGGGCTGACAGCTCCTACGAGCAGTACTTC. Translating gives CASSLRADSSYEQYF. The V call is TRBV28, the J call TRBJ2-7; D is perhaps TRBD1 or TRBD2 (5 bases each). The V and J ends lost 3 bases and 0 bases respectively, with 12 bases between them. This CDR3 region has 15 residues. The V gene's germline CDR1 is MDHEN and CDR2 SYDVKM.

This clonotype was counted a few times. The genes are TRBV5-1 and TRBJ2-3; a weak D match, TRBD1 (5 bases). The CDR3 covers 15 residues. Germline values: CDR1 SGHRS, CDR2 YFSETQ. The V end lost 0 bases, the J end lost 4 bases, and 12 bases lay between the germline ends. CDR3 nucleotide sequence: TGCGCCAGCAGCTTGGAGGGCAGGGAATCAGATACGCAGTATTTT. It codes for CASSLEGRESDTQYF.

DNA for the CDR3: TGTGCCAGCAGCTTAATGGGGGGCTCCTACAATGAGCAGTTCTTC. It encodes CASSLMGGSYNEQFF. This chain links TRBV7-3 with TRBJ2-1, with D possibly matching TRBD2 (6 bases). This CDR3 region has 15 residues. The germline V gene has CDR1 SGHTA and CDR2 FQGTGA. Trimming took off 1 base at V and 0 bases at J, with 7 bases between the two ends.

The V gene is TRBV5-6, the J gene TRBJ2-3; tentative D call: TRBD2 (8 bases). CDR1 is SGHDT and CDR2 is YYEEEE in the germline V gene. V was cut by 4 bases and J by 1 base, with 19 bases left in between. The CDR3 has 17 residues. The CDR3 protein is CASSHRLAGTGTDTQYF. The CDR3 DNA follows: TGTGCCAGCAGCCACCGATTAGCGGGGACAGGCACAGATACGCAGTATTTT.

This clonotype was observed a handful of times. This sequence joins TRBV4-3 and TRBJ2-7; no clear D. This CDR3 region has 15 residues. Between the trimmed V and J ends, which lost 0 bases and 4 bases, there was a span of 13 bases. The germline CDR1 and CDR2 sequences are LGHNA and YSLEER. In DNA form, the CDR3 reads TGCGCCAGCAGCCAAGATCCAAACAGCCAATACGAGCAGTACTTC. It specifies CASSQDPNSQYEQYF.

This clonotype turned up a few times. This chain connects TRBV5-1 to TRBJ2-4; D unclear. The CDR3 has 13 amino acids. With 2 bases removed from V and 5 bases from J, the gap between germline ends came to 8 bases. The germline gives CDR1 SGHRS, CDR2 YFSETQ. In DNA, the CDR3 is TGCGCCAGCAGCTTCTCCAGCCAAAACATTCAGTACTTC. Translated: CASSFSSQNIQYF.

A remark on this clonotype: A much larger clonotype is one base distant, so this may be a read error. The gene calls are TRBV7-3 and TRBJ2-1, with unresolved D. The V gene's germline CDR1 is SGHTA and CDR2 FQGTGA. The CDR3 contains 13 residues. For the CDR3, the DNA is TGTGCCAGCAGCGTCGCACGCCTCGGTGAGCGGTTCTTC. Protein: CASSVARLGERFF.

The chain employs TRBV30 and TRBJ2-3; 8 positions agree with TRBD1. CDR3 length: 18 residues. Germline V lookup: CDR1 GTSNPN, CDR2 SVGIG (reference sequence). The trim removed 0 bases at V and 3 bases at J, leaving 14 bases unmatched. The chain's CDR3 is CAWSVKDRAFRWTDTQYF. The CDR3 nucleotides read TGTGCCTGGAGTGTGAAGGACAGGGCGTTCCGATGGACAGATACGCAGTATTTT.

This chain links TRBV7-2 with TRBJ2-4, with TRBD1 identical over 7 bases. Germline trimming cut 5 bases from V and 3 bases from J; bases unmatched to any gene: 4. Per the germline V gene, CDR1 is SGHTA and CDR2 is FQGNSA. The CDR3 is made up of 14 amino acids. Here the CDR3 reads CASSPTGIKNIQYF. In nucleotides, the CDR3 is TGTGCCAGCAGCCCGACAGGGATCAAAAACATTCAGTACTTC. Filled out from reference TRBV7-2 and TRBJ2-4, the complete variable domain reads GAGVSQSPSNKVTEKGKDVELRCDPISGHTALYWYRQSLGQGLEFLIYFQGNSAPDKSGLPSDRFSAERTGGSVSTLTIQRTQQEDSAVYLCASSPTGIKNIQYFGAGTRLSVL.

This clonotype was recorded many times. The chain couples TRBV11-1 to TRBJ2-1, with D perhaps TRBD1 (6 bases). V lost 5 bases and J lost 7, with 15 bases in between. CDR1 and CDR2 from the germline V gene are SGHAT and FQDESV (reference sequence). The CDR3 totals 14 residues. The CDR3 nucleotides are TGTGCCAGCAGCCCCCCCGCAGGGACAAATGAGCAGTTCTTC. It yields the protein CASSPPAGTNEQFF.

V usage is TRBV20-1 and J usage is TRBJ2-1; no clear D. Between the trimmed V and J ends, which lost 0 bases and 10 bases, there was a span of 19 bases. Germline-derived CDR1 and CDR2 are DFQATT and SNEGSKA (reference sequence). This CDR3 is 15 amino acids long. The CDR3 reads CSARDPKISLGEQFF. The CDR3 bases are TGCAGTGCTAGAGATCCTAAAATCTCGTTGGGGGAGCAGTTCTTC.

This clonotype was detected a few times. V gene TRBV7-2 combines with J gene TRBJ1-1; no clear D gene. The CDR3 sequence is 14 residues long. From germline, CDR1 is SGHTA and CDR2 FQGNSA. The V end was cut by 5 bases, the J end by 0 bases, with 10 bases between. The CDR3 sequence is CASSPGGMNTEAFF. CDR3 bases: TGTGCCAGCAGCCCGGGAGGGATGAACACTGAAGCTTTCTTT.

Within the sample, this clonotype is medium-sized. The junction departs from germline at one end; a sequencing error may be responsible. This CDR3 is CASSSLRDTQGTQYF. In DNA form, the CDR3 reads TGTGCCAGCAGTTCACTCCGGGACACCCAAGGGACCCAGTACTTC. V usage is TRBV28 and J usage is TRBJ2-5; D is possibly TRBD1 (6 bases). Germline CDR1 is MDHEN and CDR2 is SYDVKM. The CDR3 is made up of 15 amino acids.

The chain joins TRBV6-5 to TRBJ2-7, with D possibly matching TRBD2 (5 bases). Trimming shortened V by 6 bases and J by 3 bases, and 9 bases separated the two germline ends. This CDR3 contains 12 residues. Germline V gene data show CDR1 as MNHEY and CDR2 as SVGAGI. In nucleotides, the CDR3 is TGTGCCAGCAGCCGCGCGGGCTACGAGCAGTACTTC. Amino acid sequence: CASSRAGYEQYF.